Reported below is one TCR beta chain. Its antigen is as yet unknown. The PCR made use of 60 Vbeta and 13 Jbeta primers. The assay was immunoSEQ multiplex PCR, and TCRdb's table has in-frame clones only and misses some. The sample shows around 200,000 clones, roughly 85% of them seen only once. The data belong to a study of cytomegalovirus exposure and HLA in healthy donors. Study results and caveats: There were some public TCRs occurring in many donors, but most TCR sequences were rare.

Per germline, CDR1 MNHEY and CDR2 SMNVEV (reference sequence). The CDR3 extends over 13 amino acids. The germline V and J ends were trimmed by 8 bases and 3 bases, with 13 bases remaining between them. Sequencing was carried out using PBMCs. The TCR comes from a woman aged 25 to 39 in good health and CMV-seropositive. The V call is TRBV27, the J call TRBJ1-2; maybe TRBD1 (5 bases). CDR3 in amino acids: CASRRGNDYGYTF. The CDR3 DNA reads as TGTGCCAGCCGAAGGGGCAACGACTATGGCTACACCTTC.